This T cell receptor beta chain was recorded in a study of cytomegalovirus exposure and HLA in healthy donors. Study findings and constraints: Certain sequence variants were highly shared and formed a cluster, and this cluster was likely a sequencing artifact.

Amplification used 60 Vbeta primers and 13 Jbeta primers. In the study's own analysis: In a later analysis, some 11 million of around 75 million unique beta chains occurred in at least two donors. TCRdb's copy holds only in-frame clones and misses some; the assay was immunoSEQ multiplex PCR. D and trimming were read from the DNA, whereas the V and J calls and clone size are those reported in that table. The table gives approximately 27,000 clones; the top ten clones make up 0.71% of it. A note on this clone: Its antigen is currently unknown.

With 3 bases clipped from V and 5 bases from J, the junction kept 3 bases outside the gene matches. CDR1 KGHSH and CDR2 LQKENI come from the germline V gene. The CDR3 has 13 amino acids. This receptor was identified in a man between 25 and 39 years old in good health and CMV-seronegative. This chain connects TRBV18 to TRBJ1-2; 7 bases map to TRBD1. The material sequenced was PBMCs. The DNA of the CDR3 is TGTGCCAGCTCACCGGACAGGCAGTATGGCTACACCTTC. As protein: CASSPDRQYGYTF.